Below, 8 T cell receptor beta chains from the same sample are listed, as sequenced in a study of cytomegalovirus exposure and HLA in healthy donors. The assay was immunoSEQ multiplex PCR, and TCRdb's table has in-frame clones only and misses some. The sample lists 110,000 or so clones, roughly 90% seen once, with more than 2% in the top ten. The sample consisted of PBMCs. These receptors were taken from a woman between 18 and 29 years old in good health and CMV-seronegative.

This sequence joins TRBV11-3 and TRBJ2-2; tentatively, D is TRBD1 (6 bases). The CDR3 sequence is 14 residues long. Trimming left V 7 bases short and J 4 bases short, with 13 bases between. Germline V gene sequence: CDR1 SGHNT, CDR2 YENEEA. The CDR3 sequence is CASKPRQATGELFF. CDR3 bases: TGTGCCAGCAAGCCCCGACAGGCCACCGGGGAGCTGTTTTTT.

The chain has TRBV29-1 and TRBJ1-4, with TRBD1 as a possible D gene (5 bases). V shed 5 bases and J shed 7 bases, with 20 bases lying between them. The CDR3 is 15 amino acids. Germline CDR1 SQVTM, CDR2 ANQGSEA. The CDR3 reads CSVSGLAGGGEKLFF. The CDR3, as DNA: TGCAGCGTTTCTGGTTTGGCTGGGGGGGGTGAAAAACTGTTTTTT.

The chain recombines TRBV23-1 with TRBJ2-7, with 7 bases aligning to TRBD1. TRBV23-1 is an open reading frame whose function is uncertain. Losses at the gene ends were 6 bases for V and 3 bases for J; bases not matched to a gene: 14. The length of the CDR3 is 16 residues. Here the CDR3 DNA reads TGCGCCAGCAGCGTCTCCCGGGACAGCTTCTGCTACGAGCAGTACTTC. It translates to CASSVSRDSFCYEQYF.

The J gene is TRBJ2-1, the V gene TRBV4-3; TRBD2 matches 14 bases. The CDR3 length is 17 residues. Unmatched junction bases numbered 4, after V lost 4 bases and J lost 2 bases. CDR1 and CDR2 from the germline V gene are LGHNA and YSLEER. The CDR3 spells CASSRGGLAGAYNEQFF. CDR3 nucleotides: TGCGCCAGCAGCCGAGGGGGACTAGCGGGGGCCTACAATGAGCAGTTCTTC.

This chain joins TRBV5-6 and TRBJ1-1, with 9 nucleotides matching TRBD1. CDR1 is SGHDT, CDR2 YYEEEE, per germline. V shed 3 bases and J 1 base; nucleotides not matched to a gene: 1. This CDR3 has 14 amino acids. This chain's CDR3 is CASSWGQGNTEAFF. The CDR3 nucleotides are TGTGCCAGCAGCTGGGGACAGGGGAACACTGAAGCTTTCTTT.

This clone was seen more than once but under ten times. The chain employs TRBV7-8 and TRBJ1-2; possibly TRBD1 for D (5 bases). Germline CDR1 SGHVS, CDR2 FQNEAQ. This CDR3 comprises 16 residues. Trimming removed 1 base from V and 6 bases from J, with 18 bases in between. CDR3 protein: CASSLELSRGIDGYTF. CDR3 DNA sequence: TGTGCCAGCAGCTTAGAATTGAGTAGGGGTATTGATGGCTACACCTTC.

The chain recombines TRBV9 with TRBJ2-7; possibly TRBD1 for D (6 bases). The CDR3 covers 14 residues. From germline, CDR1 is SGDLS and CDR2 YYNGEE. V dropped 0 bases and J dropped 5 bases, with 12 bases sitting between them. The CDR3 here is CASSVGGGLNEQYF. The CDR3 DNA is TGTGCCAGCAGCGTAGGAGGGGGTCTCAACGAGCAGTACTTC.

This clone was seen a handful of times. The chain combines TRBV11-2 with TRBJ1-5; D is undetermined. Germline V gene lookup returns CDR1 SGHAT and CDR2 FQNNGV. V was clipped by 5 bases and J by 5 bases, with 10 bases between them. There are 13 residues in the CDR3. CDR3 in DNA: TGTGCCAGCAGCATACATTATGATCAGCCCCAGCATTTT. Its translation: CASSIHYDQPQHF.